This record covers a single T cell receptor beta chain. The specificity of this receptor is unknown. No much larger clone exists at a distance of one base, and base qualities are not known. Sorted unstimulated T cells, along with proliferating T cells recovered from mixed lymphocyte reactions, underwent TCRbeta CDR3 sequencing. Fresh whole blood from approximately ten HLA-typed healthy donors was used to isolate PBMCs. From its cysteine to its phenylalanine, the CDR3 spans 14 amino acids. Just the 42-base CDR3 DNA is kept, in frame starting at base 1. CDR1 and CDR2 (SGHNT, YYREEE) derive from the germline V gene (reference sequence). Between the V and J ends, shortened by 2 bases and 2 bases respectively, the junction contains 11 bases. The sample is drawn from a study of siplizumab effects on memory and regulatory T cells (dated 2019 in TCRdb). Study-wide context: The study looked at the effect of siplizumab, an anti-CD2 antibody, on alloreactive T-cell subsets in allogeneic mixed lymphocyte reactions made from human PBMCs. Findings and caveats that apply to the study as a whole: About 75-95% of proliferating CD4+ or CD8+ clones could not be given a naive or memory phenotype. Greater diversity appeared to be present in unstimulated naive T cells than in memory T cells, and a substantial contribution to the alloresponse seemed to be made by naive cells. Siplizumab significantly lowered the cumulative frequency of alloreactive sequences that could be traced to unstimulated CD4+ memory T cells. Sequences below about 10^-5 frequency were poorly captured, so only a minor fraction of alloreactive clones could be mapped to unstimulated subsets. Among mappable alloreactive CD4+ clones, an average Treg-derived fraction of 68.8% was observed with siplizumab, compared with 26.9% in control reactions. Whether proliferating Tregs from siplizumab cultures actually had suppressive function was not functionally confirmed.

Libraries were constructed by the immunoSEQ multiplex PCR assay. Around 94,000 TCR templates per sample were assayed on the deep sequencing platform. Genomic DNA extracted from sorted T cells was used for TCRbeta CDR3 sequencing. The study's own analysis went as follows. Clonal analysis of TCRbeta CDR3 data was done in the R programming language. Unstimulated samples were compared with post-reaction CFSE-low samples to define alloreactive CD4+ and CD8+ clones. Regulatory or non-regulatory origin was assigned to alloreactive CD4+ clones by matching of sequences to sorted unstimulated Treg and non-Treg repertoires. TCRdb holds this immuneACCESS table with in-frame rearrangements only. Some clones are missing; in checked studies, unresolved V genes explain under half, and the rest has no known cause. That table gives V, J and clone size, and the DNA gave D and trimming. The sample includes about 68,000 clones, with 90% to 95% observed a single time. Clones ranked in the top ten supply 5% of the sample.

Sequencing input: CD8+ T cells sorted from blood. This TCR was recovered from a human donor in good health. The chain employs TRBV5-4 and TRBJ2-7, with the D gene not confidently named. The encoded CDR3 is CASSFDGVAYEQYF. The DNA sequence follows: TGTGCCAGCAGCTTCGATGGGGTCGCCTACGAGCAGTACTTC.